This T cell receptor (beta chain) stems from a study of blood T cell repertoires in COVID-19. Original data processing: Researchers report that nucleated cell counts were estimated from reference gene primer amplification. Clones were read by immunoSEQ multiplex PCR, and TCRdb kept only the in-frame ones, dropping some. That table supplies the V and J calls and clone size; D and trimming were determined from the DNA. This table has tens of thousands of clones, approximately 92% appearing once. The sequencing input was peripheral blood. The sequence was obtained from a middle-aged man with COVID-19, enrolled during active disease.

In DNA, the CDR3 is TGTGCCAGCAGCTACCTGGAGACTAAATACGAGCAGTACTTC. Translation gives CASSYLETKYEQYF. This chain uses TRBV11-2 with TRBJ2-7; a weak D match, TRBD2 (5 bases). Trimming pared 4 bases from V and 4 bases from J, leaving 14 bases between. Germline assignment: CDR1 SGHAT and CDR2 FQNNGV. This CDR3 contains 14 residues.